The following is a T cell receptor (beta chain) sequence with its context. This specimen comes from a study of PD-L1 blockade in urothelial cancer. TCRdb's table, derived via immunoSEQ multiplex PCR, lists solely in-frame clones and lacks some. The data hold tens of thousands of clones, with roughly 86% observed a single time. This receptor was identified in a man in his fifties or sixties with urothelial cancer. The material was PBMCs, obtained around atezolizumab (anti-PD-L1) treatment.

The CDR3 bases are TGTGCCAGCAGTGACCTTAGGGGCTCCACAGATACGCAGTATTTT. It yields the protein CASSDLRGSTDTQYF. The rearrangement joins TRBV25-1 to TRBJ2-3; D possibly corresponds to TRBD1 (5 bases). Looked up from germline, CDR1 is MGHDK and CDR2 is SYGVNS. The CDR3 covers 15 residues. Deletions cut 3 bases from V and 2 bases from J, with 12 bases between. Looking up the rest from reference TRBV25-1 and TRBJ2-3 gives the full variable domain: EADIYQTPRYLVIGTGKKITLECSQTMGHDKMYWYQQDPGMELHLIHYSYGVNSTEKGDLSSESTVSRIRTEHFPLTLESARPSHTSQYLCASSDLRGSTDTQYFGPGTRLTVL.